This T cell receptor beta chain comes out of a study of neoadjuvant anti-PD-1 for oral cavity cancer. About the study: Non-progressing patients received a fourth nivolumab dose near day 43, then surgery on days 50-56. Broader study findings: Each response group had just a few patients in TCR analyses.

By its share, this clone is medium-sized. Its antigen is undetermined. Six replicates per PBMC sample, mostly from 480 ng of genomic DNA. The table came from immunoSEQ multiplex PCR; TCRdb's copy has only in-frame clones and leaves some out. Of more than 25,000 clones listed, almost 80% are singletons. Time point denoted: after neoadjuvant nivolumab, at surgical resection. The sequence came from a person aged 40 to 85 with oral cavity squamous cell carcinoma. The sequenced sample was PBMCs, obtained after nivolumab (anti-PD-1) treatment.

The CDR3 here is CASSLARTGGTDGYTF. The CDR3 DNA sequence: TGTGCCAGCAGCTTAGCGCGGACAGGGGGTACTGATGGCTACACCTTC. V usage is TRBV7-2 and J usage is TRBJ1-2, with 10 nucleotides matching TRBD1. Trimming took 0 bases from V and 6 from J; bases not matched to a gene: 7. The CDR3 totals 16 residues. Per germline, CDR1 SGHTA and CDR2 FQGNSA.